What follows are 4 T cell receptor beta chains derived from one specimen sequenced in a study of cytomegalovirus exposure and HLA in healthy donors. Generated by immunoSEQ multiplex PCR, the TCRdb table keeps only in-frame clones and is missing some. The sample carries roughly 150,000 clones, 70% to 90% recorded once. Material: PBMCs. The source is a man younger than 35 in good health and CMV-seronegative.

Note on this clone: Mismatch with germline at one junction end may stem from a read error. Here the CDR3 DNA reads TGTGCTAGCAGCTTATCTATGCAAGAGACCCAGTACTTC. As protein: CASSLSMQETQYF. This chain joins TRBV7-7 and TRBJ2-5; D is ambiguous. Germline V gene sequence: CDR1 SSHAT, CDR2 FNYEAQ (reference sequence). The CDR3 has 13 residues.

The chain couples TRBV5-6 to TRBJ2-7; TRBD1 agrees at 8 bases. V lost 6 bases to trimming and J lost 3 bases; unmatched junction nucleotides: 11. The CDR3 covers 15 residues. Germline-derived CDR1 and CDR2 are SGHDT and YYEEEE. The CDR3 spells CASTSDRATLYEQYV. The CDR3 DNA sequence: TGTGCCAGCACCTCGGACAGGGCCACTCTCTACGAGCAGTACGTC.

The rearrangement uses TRBV11-2 and TRBJ2-7; 11 positions match TRBD2. The germline CDR1 and CDR2 sequences are SGHAT and FQNNGV. The trim removed 6 bases at V and 2 bases at J, leaving 0 bases unmatched. This CDR3 has 13 residues. In nucleotides, the CDR3 is TGTGCCAGCAGACTAGCGGGGGCCTACGAGCAGTACTTC. Amino acids: CASRLAGAYEQYF.

The rearrangement uses TRBV29-1 and TRBJ2-3, with a possible D match to TRBD2 (6 bases). Germline lookup yields CDR1 SQVTM and CDR2 ANQGSEA. The CDR3 is 14 residues long. V was pared by 6 bases and J by 0 bases, with 13 bases between. Here the CDR3 DNA reads TGCAGCGTCCGGCGGGGATTAAGCACAGATACGCAGTATTTT. As protein: CSVRRGLSTDTQYF.